This record concerns one T cell receptor (beta chain) sequence. The data were produced by immunoSEQ multiplex PCR, yet TCRdb's version contains in-frame clones alone and is incomplete. The profile shows 120,000 or so clones, almost 85% of them singletons. The sample belongs to a study of blood T cell repertoires in COVID-19. The germline V gene encodes CDR1 MNHNS and CDR2 SASEGT. This CDR3 region has 16 residues. Losses at the gene ends were 4 bases for V and 9 bases for J; bases not matched to a gene: 10. This TCR derives from a woman aged 30 to 39 who had recovered from COVID-19. V usage is TRBV6-1 and J usage is TRBJ1-5; 12 nucleotides align to TRBD1. Specimen: peripheral blood. DNA for the CDR3: TGTGCCAGCAGTGGTTGGGACAGGGGGCGCGTACGGCCCCAGCATTTT. Amino acid sequence: CASSGWDRGRVRPQHF.